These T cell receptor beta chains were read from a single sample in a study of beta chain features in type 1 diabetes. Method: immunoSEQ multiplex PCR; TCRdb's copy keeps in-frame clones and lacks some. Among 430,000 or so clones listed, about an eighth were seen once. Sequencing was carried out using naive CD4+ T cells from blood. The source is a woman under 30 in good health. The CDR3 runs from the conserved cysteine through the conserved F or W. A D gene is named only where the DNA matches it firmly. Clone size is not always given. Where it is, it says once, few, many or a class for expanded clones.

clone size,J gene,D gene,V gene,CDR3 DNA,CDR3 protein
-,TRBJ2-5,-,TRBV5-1,TGCGCCAGCAGCTTAAAAGCTAAAGAGACCCAGTACTTC,CASSLKAKETQYF
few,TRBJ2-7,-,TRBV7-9,TGTGCCAGCAGCCTGGGTGGTGGCTACGAGCAGTACTTC,CASSLGGGYEQYF
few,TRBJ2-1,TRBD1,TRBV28,TGTGCCAGCAAGACAGGGGGCGCGCCCAATGAGCAGTTCTTC,CASKTGGAPNEQFF
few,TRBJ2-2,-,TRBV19,TGTGCCAGTAGTCTAATAGCACACTCCTCCGGGGAGCTGTTTTTT,CASSLIAHSSGELFF
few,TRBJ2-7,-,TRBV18,TGTGCCAGCTCACCTCCGGACGGGTGGTACGAGCAGTACTTC,CASSPPDGWYEQYF
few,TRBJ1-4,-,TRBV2,TGTGCCAGCAGGACAATGGGCGTCGACGAAAAACTGTTTTTT,CASRTMGVDEKLFF
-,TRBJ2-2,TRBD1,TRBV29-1,TGCAGCGTCATTACCGGGACAGGGGCGAACACCGGGGAGCTGTTTTTT,CSVITGTGANTGELFF
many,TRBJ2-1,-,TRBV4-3,TGCGCCAGCAGCCAAGGCGGAATGGGATATGAGCAGTTCTTC,CASSQGGMGYEQFF
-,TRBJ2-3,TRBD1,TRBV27,TGTGCCAGCAGAATACAGGGGGCATCAGATACGCAGTATTTT,CASRIQGASDTQYF
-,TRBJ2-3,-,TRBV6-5,TGTGCCAGCAGTTACCGGCGGGGAGCAGATACGCAGTATTTT,CASSYRRGADTQYF
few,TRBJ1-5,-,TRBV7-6,TGTGCCAGCAGCTTAACGGGGGAGCGGCCCAATCAGCCCCAGCATTTT,CASSLTGERPNQPQHF
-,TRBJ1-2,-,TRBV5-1,TGCGCCAGCAGCTTGGATGCAGCTCCCGCATCTGGGGGCTACACCTTC,CASSLDAAPASGGYTF
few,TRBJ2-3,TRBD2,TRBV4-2,TGTGCCAGCAGCCAGGGGCTAGCGGGAGTTGATACGCAGTATTTT,CASSQGLAGVDTQYF
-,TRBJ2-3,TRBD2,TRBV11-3,TGTGCCAGCAGCATCGGACTAGCGGGTTCGTCGGATACGCAGTATTTT,CASSIGLAGSSDTQYF
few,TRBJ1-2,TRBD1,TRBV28,TGTGCCAGCAGTTTCTCGGCAGGGGGCAAGAGGAAGGGCTACACCTTC,CASSFSAGGKRKGYTF
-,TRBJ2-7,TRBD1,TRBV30,TGTGCCTGGAACCGACAGGGTCAGCACGAGCAGTACTTC,CAWNRQGQHEQYF
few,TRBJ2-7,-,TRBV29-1,TGCAGCGTTCAAAGTGCCCCGAGAGGGGGATACTACGAGCAGTACTTC,CSVQSAPRGGYYEQYF
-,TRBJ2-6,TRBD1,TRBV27,TGTGCCAGCAGTTTAAGGGGACAGAGTATATCTGGGGCCAACGTCCTGACTTTC,CASSLRGQSISGANVLTF
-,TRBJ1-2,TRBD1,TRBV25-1,TGTGCCAGCAGTGCCCCGGGAGGGGGCACCAACTATGGCTACACCTTC,CASSAPGGGTNYGYTF
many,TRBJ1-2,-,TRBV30,TGTGCCTGGAGTCCACAGGCGTTGGGGGTCTATGGCTACACCTTC,CAWSPQALGVYGYTF
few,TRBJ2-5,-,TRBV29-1,TGCAGCGTTGACAGGCAAACCAAAGAGACCCAGTACTTC,CSVDRQTKETQYF
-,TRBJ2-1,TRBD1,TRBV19,TGTGCCAGTAGTATATTGGGACAGGGTGGTGAGCAGTTCTTC,CASSILGQGGEQFF
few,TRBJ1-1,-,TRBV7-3,TGTGCCAGCAGCTTAGGACCCGGGAGTAACACTGAAGCTTTCTTT,CASSLGPGSNTEAFF
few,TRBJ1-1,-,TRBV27,TGTGCCAGCAGTTTAAGGAGGTCTCCGGATGAAGCTTTCTTT,CASSLRRSPDEAFF
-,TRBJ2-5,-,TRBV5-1,TGCGCCAGCAGTGGCAGGGATCAAGAGACCCAGTACTTC,CASSGRDQETQYF
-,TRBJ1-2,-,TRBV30,TGTGCCTGGAGGGCCCGTGGGGGGACCTATGGCTACACCTTC,CAWRARGGTYGYTF
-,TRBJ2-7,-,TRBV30,TGTGCCTGGAGTCCCTCAAGGGGCTACGAGCAGTACTTC,CAWSPSRGYEQYF
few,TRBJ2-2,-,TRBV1,TGCACCAGCAGCCCACGGCCGGGACGCGGAATTCCCGGGGAGCTGTTTTTT,CTSSPRPGRGIPGELFF
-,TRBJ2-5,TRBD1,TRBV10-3,TGTGCCATCGGGGACAGTACCCAAGAGACCCAGTACTTC,CAIGDSTQETQYF
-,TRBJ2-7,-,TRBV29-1,TGCAGCGTTGAATCAGGGGGGAAGTACGAGCAGTACTTC,CSVESGGKYEQYF
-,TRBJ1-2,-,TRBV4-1,TGCGCCAGCAGCCCCAGAATGACGCCTAACTATGGCTACACCTTC,CASSPRMTPNYGYTF
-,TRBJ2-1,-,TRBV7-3,TGTGCCAGCAGCTTAAGTGTTAGCGCCTACAATGAGCAGTTCTTC,CASSLSVSAYNEQFF
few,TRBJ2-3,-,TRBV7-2,TGTGCCAGCAGCCCCGGGCGCATCTTGAATACGCAGTATTTT,CASSPGRILNTQYF
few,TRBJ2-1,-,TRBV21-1,TGTGCCAGCAGCATAGTGGGGACTAGCGGATACAATGAGCAGTTCTTC,CASSIVGTSGYNEQFF
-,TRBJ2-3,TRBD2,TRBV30,TGTGCCTGGGGACTAGGAGATACGCAGTATTTT,CAWGLGDTQYF
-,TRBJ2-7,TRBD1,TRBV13,TGTGCCAGCAGCCCCAGACAGGGAAGAGGGTCGGGGCAGTACTTC,CASSPRQGRGSGQYF
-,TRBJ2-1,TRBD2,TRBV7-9,TGTGCCAGCAGCTTTGTGGGGAGGGAAAATGAGCAGTTCTTC,CASSFVGRENEQFF
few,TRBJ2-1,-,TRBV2,TGTGCCAGCGGTTTGCCCGAGGTAGATGAGCAGTTCTTC,CASGLPEVDEQFF
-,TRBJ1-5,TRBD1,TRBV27,TGTGCCAGCAGGGGGACAGCGTCTAGCAATCAGCCCCAGCATTTT,CASRGTASSNQPQHF